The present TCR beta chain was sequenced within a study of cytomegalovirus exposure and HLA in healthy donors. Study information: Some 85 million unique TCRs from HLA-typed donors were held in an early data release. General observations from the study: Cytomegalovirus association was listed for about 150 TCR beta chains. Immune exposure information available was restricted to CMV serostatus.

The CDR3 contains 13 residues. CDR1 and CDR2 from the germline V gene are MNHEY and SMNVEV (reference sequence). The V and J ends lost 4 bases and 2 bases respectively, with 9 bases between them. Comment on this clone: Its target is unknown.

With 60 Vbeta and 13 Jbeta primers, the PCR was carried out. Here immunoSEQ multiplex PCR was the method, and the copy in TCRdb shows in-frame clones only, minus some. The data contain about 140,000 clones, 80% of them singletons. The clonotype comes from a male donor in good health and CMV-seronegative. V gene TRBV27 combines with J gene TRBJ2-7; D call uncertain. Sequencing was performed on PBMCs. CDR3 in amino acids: CASSWRSTYEQYF. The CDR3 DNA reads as TGTGCCAGCAGTTGGAGAAGCACCTACGAGCAGTACTTC.